This is a list of T cell receptor beta chains from one sample in a study of blood T cell repertoires in COVID-19. The repertoire was sequenced with immunoSEQ multiplex PCR; TCRdb's copy has only in-frame clones and lacks some. The table lists roughly 250,000 clones, approximately 83% of them singletons. Material for sequencing was peripheral blood. All receptors derive from a human donor in a cohort sampled during active COVID-19. Each CDR3 is given with its conserved first and last residue. The D gene is left open where the match is weak. A clone size is listed for some rows: how often the clone was seen (once, few, many), or a class if it is expanded.

clone_size: -
j_call: TRBJ1-1
v_call: TRBV7-9
d_call: TRBD1
cdr3_nt: TGTGCCAGCAGCTATTTACCCTTGACAGGGGAAAAATTCACTGAAGCTTTCTTT
cdr3_aa: CASSYLPLTGEKFTEAFF

clone_size: -
j_call: TRBJ1-4
v_call: TRBV7-8
d_call: -
cdr3_nt: TGTGCCAGCAGCTTAGCGCAGCAGGGGCGACCTGAAAAACTGTTTTTT
cdr3_aa: CASSLAQQGRPEKLFF

clone_size: few
j_call: TRBJ1-5
v_call: TRBV7-3
d_call: -
cdr3_nt: TGTGCCAGCAGCTTATTCAGGATAAATCAGCCCCAGCATTTT
cdr3_aa: CASSLFRINQPQHF

clone_size: few
j_call: TRBJ1-4
v_call: TRBV4-1
d_call: -
cdr3_nt: TGCGCCAGCACCAGCGGGGGCATTGAAAAACTGTTTTTT
cdr3_aa: CASTSGGIEKLFF

clone_size: few
j_call: TRBJ1-2
v_call: TRBV28
d_call: -
cdr3_nt: TGTGCCAGCAGGTCCCACAGGGATCGTAGCTATGGCTACACCTTC
cdr3_aa: CASRSHRDRSYGYTF

clone_size: -
j_call: TRBJ1-4
v_call: TRBV5-4
d_call: -
cdr3_nt: TGTGCCAGCAGCTTGGGGCAGGATAATGAAAAACTGTTTTTT
cdr3_aa: CASSLGQDNEKLFF

clone_size: -
j_call: TRBJ2-5
v_call: TRBV4-2
d_call: TRBD2
cdr3_nt: TGTGCCAGCAGCCAAGAGTCGACTAGCGGGGGAGTGGGTGAGACCCAGTACTTC
cdr3_aa: CASSQESTSGGVGETQYF

clone_size: -
j_call: TRBJ1-6
v_call: TRBV7-9
d_call: -
cdr3_nt: TGTGCCAGCAGCTTAGGAGGCGGAAATAATTCACCCCTCCACTTT
cdr3_aa: CASSLGGGNNSPLHF

clone_size: -
j_call: TRBJ1-3
v_call: TRBV29-1
d_call: -
cdr3_nt: TGCAGCGTGGTACTCGATAGTTCTGGAAACACCATATATTTT
cdr3_aa: CSVVLDSSGNTIYF

clone_size: -
j_call: TRBJ2-2
v_call: TRBV6-5
d_call: -
cdr3_nt: TGTGCCACGAGGAGAGCCGGGGAGCTGTTTTTT
cdr3_aa: CATRRAGELFF

clone_size: -
j_call: TRBJ2-7
v_call: TRBV15
d_call: TRBD2
cdr3_nt: TGTGCCACCTCCAGCGGGGGGAACTCCTACGAGCAGTACTTC
cdr3_aa: CATSSGGNSYEQYF